This T cell receptor (beta chain) was sequenced during a study of T cell repertoires in cytomegalovirus infection. For the study at large: Based on public TCR beta signatures, there were indications of CMV infection and of a matching HLA type. Study-wide results and caveats: Predominance within the ex vivo response was attributable to HLA-C-restricted CMV-specific TCR beta clonotypes.

One entry per CDR3 protein results from TCRdb running MiXCR on the reads. The data contain 100,000 to 150,000 distinct CDR3 sequences, almost 9% of them seen just once; the ten biggest clones take up 10%. Germline CDR1 is GTSNPN and CDR2 is SVGIG (reference sequence). Trimming removed 0 bases at V and 4 bases at J, with 18 bases between. The CDR3 runs 16 residues. This clonotype was seen at least ten times. Its specificity is unknown. The sequence derives from a human donor in good health (CMV status not recorded). Some clones in this sample may be carry-over from other donors' samples. The chain uses TRBV30 and TRBJ1-2; D may be TRBD1 (6 bases). The sample comprised PBMCs. CDR3: CAWSVESGTPIYGYTF. CDR3 in DNA: TGTGCCTGGAGTGTAGAATCCGGGACACCTATCTATGGCTACACCTTC.